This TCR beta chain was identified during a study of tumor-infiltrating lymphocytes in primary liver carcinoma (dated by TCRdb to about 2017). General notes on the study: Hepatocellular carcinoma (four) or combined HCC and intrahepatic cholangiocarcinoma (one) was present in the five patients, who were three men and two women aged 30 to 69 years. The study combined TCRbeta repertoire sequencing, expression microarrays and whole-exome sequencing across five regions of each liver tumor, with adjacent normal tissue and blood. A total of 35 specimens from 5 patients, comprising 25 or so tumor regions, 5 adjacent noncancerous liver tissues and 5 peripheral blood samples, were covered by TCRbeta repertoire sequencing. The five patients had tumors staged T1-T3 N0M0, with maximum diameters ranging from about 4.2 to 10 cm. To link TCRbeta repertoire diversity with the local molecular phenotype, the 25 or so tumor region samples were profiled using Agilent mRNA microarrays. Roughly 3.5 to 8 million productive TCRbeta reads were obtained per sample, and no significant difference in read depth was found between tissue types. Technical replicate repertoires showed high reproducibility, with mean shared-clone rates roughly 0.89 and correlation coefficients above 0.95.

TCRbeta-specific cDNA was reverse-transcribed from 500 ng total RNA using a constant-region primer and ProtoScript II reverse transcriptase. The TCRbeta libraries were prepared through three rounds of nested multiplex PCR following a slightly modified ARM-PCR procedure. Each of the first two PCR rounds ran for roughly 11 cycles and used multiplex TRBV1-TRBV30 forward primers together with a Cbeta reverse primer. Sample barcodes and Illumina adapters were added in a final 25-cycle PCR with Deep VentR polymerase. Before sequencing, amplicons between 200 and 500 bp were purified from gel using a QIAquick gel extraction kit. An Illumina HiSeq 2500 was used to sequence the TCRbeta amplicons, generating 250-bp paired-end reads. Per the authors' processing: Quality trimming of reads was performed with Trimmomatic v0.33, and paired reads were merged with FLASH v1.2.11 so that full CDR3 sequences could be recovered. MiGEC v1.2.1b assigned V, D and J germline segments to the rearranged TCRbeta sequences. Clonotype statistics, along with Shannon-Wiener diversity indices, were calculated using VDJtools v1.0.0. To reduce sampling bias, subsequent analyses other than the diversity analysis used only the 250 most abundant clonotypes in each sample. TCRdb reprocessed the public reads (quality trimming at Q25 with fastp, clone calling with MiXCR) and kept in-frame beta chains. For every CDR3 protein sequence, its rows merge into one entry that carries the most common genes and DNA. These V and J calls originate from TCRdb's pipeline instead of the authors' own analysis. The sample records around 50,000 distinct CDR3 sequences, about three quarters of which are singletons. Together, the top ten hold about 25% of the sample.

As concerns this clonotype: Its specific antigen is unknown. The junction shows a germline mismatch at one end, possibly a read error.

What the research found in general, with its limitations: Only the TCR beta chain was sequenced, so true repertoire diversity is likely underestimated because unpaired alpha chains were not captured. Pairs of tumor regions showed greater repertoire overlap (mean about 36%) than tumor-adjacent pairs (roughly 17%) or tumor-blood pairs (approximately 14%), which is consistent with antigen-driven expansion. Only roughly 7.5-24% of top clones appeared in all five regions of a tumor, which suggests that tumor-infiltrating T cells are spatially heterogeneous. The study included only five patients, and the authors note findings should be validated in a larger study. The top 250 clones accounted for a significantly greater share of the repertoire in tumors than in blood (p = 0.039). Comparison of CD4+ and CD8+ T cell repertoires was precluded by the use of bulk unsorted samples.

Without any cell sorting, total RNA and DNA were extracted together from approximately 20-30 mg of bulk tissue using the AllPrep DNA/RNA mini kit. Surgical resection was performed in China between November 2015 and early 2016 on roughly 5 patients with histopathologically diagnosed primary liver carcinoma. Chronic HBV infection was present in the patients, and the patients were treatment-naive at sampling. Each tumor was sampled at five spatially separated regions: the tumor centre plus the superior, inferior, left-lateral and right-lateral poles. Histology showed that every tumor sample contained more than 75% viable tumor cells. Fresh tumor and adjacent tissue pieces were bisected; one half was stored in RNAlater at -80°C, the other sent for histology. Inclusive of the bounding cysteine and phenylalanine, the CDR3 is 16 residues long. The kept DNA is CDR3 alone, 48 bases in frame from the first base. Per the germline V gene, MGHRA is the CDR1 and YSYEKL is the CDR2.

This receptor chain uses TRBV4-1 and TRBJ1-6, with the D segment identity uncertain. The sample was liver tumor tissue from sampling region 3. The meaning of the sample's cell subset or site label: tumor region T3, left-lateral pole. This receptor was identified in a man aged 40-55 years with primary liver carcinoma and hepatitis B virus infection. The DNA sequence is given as TGCGCCAGCAGCCCTATAGGACGGGATGTTAATTCACGCCTCCACTTT. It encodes CASSPIGRDVNSRLHF.